The rows below give T cell receptor beta chains drawn from one sample of a study of vaccination effects on CD4 cells after COVID-19. Which antigens these TCRs recognize remains unknown. The repertoire was sequenced with immunoSEQ multiplex PCR; TCRdb's copy has only in-frame clones and lacks some. The data show about 46,000 clones, roughly 72% seen once. Specimen: CD4+ T cells from PBMCs cultured without peptide, collected before COVID-19 vaccination. The receptors were sampled from a human donor who had a prior SARS-CoV-2 infection. CDR3s include the opening cysteine and the closing phenylalanine or tryptophan. A D gene is named only where the DNA matches it firmly. Not every row has a clone size; where given, it reads once, few, many or a size class.

TRBV2	TRBJ1-2	TRBD1	.	CASSELGTGEYGYTF	TGTGCCAGCAGTGAGTTGGGGACAGGGGAGTATGGCTACACCTTC
TRBV20-1	TRBJ1-3	.	.	CSASFGGGSSGNTIYF	TGCAGTGCTAGTTTCGGCGGGGGTAGCTCTGGAAACACCATATATTTT
TRBV7-8	TRBJ2-7	.	.	CASSLSAGYYEQYF	TGTGCCAGCAGCTTGTCAGCAGGCTACTACGAGCAGTACTTC
TRBV30	TRBJ2-2	TRBD2	.	CAWMRRGGRSGELFF	TGTGCCTGGATGAGACGGGGGGGCCGTAGCGGGGAGCTGTTTTTT
TRBV3-1/TRBV3-2	TRBJ1-1	.	few	CASSQLPGSEAFF	TGTGCCAGCAGCCAACTCCCCGGAAGTGAAGCTTTCTTT
TRBV7-9	TRBJ2-3	TRBD2	few	CASSPNPGRAWTTQYF	TGTGCCAGCAGCCCCAACCCCGGGAGGGCTTGGACTACGCAGTATTTT
TRBV30	TRBJ2-2	.	.	CAWSRDTGELFF	TGTGCCTGGAGCAGGGACACCGGGGAGCTGTTTTTT
TRBV10-3	TRBJ2-7	.	.	CAISGDGRSFSYEQYF	TGTGCCATCAGTGGGGACGGCAGGAGTTTCTCCTACGAGCAGTACTTC
TRBV24-1	TRBJ2-1	TRBD2	medium-sized	CATSDPGGAGVEQFF	TGTGCCACCAGTGACCCGGGGGGAGCGGGAGTAGAGCAGTTCTTC
TRBV6-1	TRBJ1-3	.	.	CASSESLSGNTIYF	TGTGCCAGCAGTGAATCTCTCTCTGGAAACACCATATATTTT
TRBV27	TRBJ1-1	.	.	CASSLKQNTEAFF	TGTGCCAGCAGTTTAAAACAGAACACTGAAGCTTTCTTT
TRBV19	TRBJ1-2	.	.	CASSFNRYGYTF	TGTGCCAGTAGCTTTAATCGTTACGGCTACACCTTC
TRBV12-5	TRBJ1-6	TRBD1	.	CASAPGQGAYSPLHF	TGTGCTAGTGCCCCAGGACAGGGGGCTTATTCACCCCTCCACTTT
TRBV11-2	TRBJ2-7	TRBD2	.	CASSDLYWTSGDPYEQYF	TGTGCCAGCAGCGATCTCTACTGGACTAGCGGGGACCCCTACGAGCAGTACTTC
TRBV19	TRBJ2-1	TRBD2	few	CASSIPTSGRPHEQFF	TGTGCCAGTAGTATCCCGACTAGCGGGAGGCCCCATGAGCAGTTCTTC
TRBV11-3	TRBJ2-1	.	.	CASSLEGSGHNEQFF	TGTGCCAGCAGCTTAGAAGGTAGCGGACACAATGAGCAGTTCTTC
TRBV5-4	TRBJ2-1	.	.	CASSLERGTGSYNEQFF	TGTGCCAGCAGCTTGGAAAGAGGCACCGGCTCCTACAATGAGCAGTTCTTC
TRBV4-1	TRBJ1-2	.	few	CASSQAATAQNVNYGYTF	TGCGCCAGCAGCCAAGCGGCGACAGCGCAGAATGTTAACTATGGCTACACCTTC
TRBV7-2	TRBJ2-3	.	.	CASSPFPTTDTQYF	TGTGCCAGCAGCCCATTCCCGACGACAGATACGCAGTATTTT
TRBV20-1	TRBJ2-7	.	.	CSASGRGTYEQYF	TGCAGTGCTAGTGGCAGGGGCACCTACGAGCAGTACTTC
TRBV3-1/TRBV3-2	TRBJ2-3	.	.	CASSQQPDMERYF	TGTGCCAGCAGCCAGCAACCGGACATGGAGCGGTATTTT
TRBV6-9	TRBJ1-5	.	.	CASSWRADSNQPQHF	TGTGCCAGCTCCTGGCGAGCGGATAGCAATCAGCCCCAGCATTTT
TRBV27	TRBJ1-4	.	.	CASSRRRVEKLFF	TGTGCCAGCAGCCGACGTCGGGTTGAAAAACTGTTTTTT
TRBV5-4	TRBJ2-3	.	few	CASSVPGRRTDTQYF	TGTGCCAGCAGCGTACCGGGACGTCGAACAGATACGCAGTATTTT
TRBV5-1	TRBJ2-3	.	.	CASSLERSTDTQYF	TGCGCCAGCAGCTTAGAGAGGAGCACAGATACGCAGTATTTT
TRBV29-1	TRBJ2-3	TRBD2	once	CSVAGLAGPSDTQYF	TGCAGCGTTGCCGGGCTAGCGGGGCCCTCGGATACGCAGTATTTT
TRBV12-3/TRBV12-4	TRBJ2-1	.	few	CASSLENEQFF	TGTGCCAGCAGTTTAGAGAATGAGCAGTTCTTC
TRBV18	TRBJ1-4	TRBD1	.	CASSPTGGSATNEKLFF	TGTGCCAGCTCACCGACAGGGGGAAGTGCAACTAATGAAAAACTGTTTTTT
TRBV4-2	TRBJ2-1	.	once	CASSQDFIPQEHNEQFF	TGTGCCAGCAGCCAAGATTTCATCCCTCAGGAGCACAATGAGCAGTTCTTC
TRBV28	TRBJ1-1	.	.	CASSSTWGTEAFF	TGTGCCAGCAGTTCCACCTGGGGGACCGAAGCTTTCTTT
TRBV15	TRBJ2-3	.	.	CATSRETRGWPPFSNTDTQYF	TGTGCCACCAGCAGAGAGACCCGGGGTTGGCCACCCTTCTCTAACACAGATACGCAGTATTTT
TRBV25-1	TRBJ1-2	TRBD1	few	CASSESPDRGGYGYTF	TGTGCCAGCAGTGAATCCCCCGACAGGGGTGGCTATGGCTACACCTTC
TRBV7-6	TRBJ2-2	.	.	CASSLETGTNTGELFF	TGTGCCAGCAGCTTAGAGACAGGCACGAACACCGGGGAGCTGTTTTTT
TRBV6-6	TRBJ2-5	.	.	CASRVKGRETQYF	TGTGCCAGCAGGGTTAAGGGGAGGGAGACCCAGTACTTC
TRBV19	TRBJ1-2	.	.	CASSIEGGRPYGYTF	TGTGCCAGTAGTATAGAAGGCGGCCGCCCCTATGGCTACACCTTC
TRBV6-6	TRBJ2-7	TRBD2	.	CASMLAGALEQYF	TGTGCCAGCATGCTAGCGGGAGCTCTCGAGCAGTACTTC
TRBV5-1	TRBJ2-7	TRBD2	.	CASSLVRGGHEQYF	TGCGCCAGCAGCTTGGTACGGGGGGGCCACGAGCAGTACTTC
TRBV18	TRBJ2-4	.	.	CASSPLRDKNIQYF	TGTGCCAGCTCACCACTCCGGGACAAAAACATTCAGTACTTC
TRBV28	TRBJ2-5	.	.	CASSLTEFQKETQYF	TGTGCCAGCAGTTTAACGGAATTTCAAAAAGAGACCCAGTACTTC
TRBV19	TRBJ1-6	.	few	CASSIARYSPLHF	TGTGCCAGTAGTATAGCCCGTTATTCACCCCTCCACTTT
TRBV11-3	TRBJ2-5	.	.	CASSLDSTRGAEETQYF	TGTGCCAGCAGCTTAGACTCTACCAGGGGGGCGGAGGAGACCCAGTACTTC
TRBV6-5	TRBJ2-6	.	.	CASSNAHSGANVLTF	TGTGCCAGCAGTAACGCCCACTCTGGGGCCAACGTCCTGACTTTC
TRBV7-2	TRBJ2-1	TRBD2	.	CASSPRRRGNEQFF	TGTGCCAGCAGCCCACGAAGGCGGGGGAATGAGCAGTTCTTC
TRBV9	TRBJ1-3	.	.	CASSATRVDDTIYF	TGTGCCAGCAGCGCGACAAGGGTAGACGACACCATATATTTT
TRBV3-1/TRBV3-2	TRBJ1-2	.	.	CASSQGARGYTF	TGTGCCAGCAGCCAGGGGGCTAGAGGCTACACCTTC
TRBV19	TRBJ2-3	.	.	CASNRGFKPDTQYF	TGTGCCAGTAATAGAGGTTTTAAACCGGATACGCAGTATTTT
TRBV19	TRBJ2-7	TRBD2	.	CASRRTSGSSYEQYF	TGTGCCAGTAGAAGGACTAGCGGGAGCTCCTACGAGCAGTACTTC
TRBV7-2	TRBJ1-2	.	.	CASSIRGASYYGYTF	TGTGCCAGCAGTATACGGGGGGCATCGTACTATGGCTACACCTTC
TRBV7-3	TRBJ2-5	.	.	CASSPGAGYQETQYF	TGTGCCAGCAGCCCAGGGGCGGGGTACCAAGAGACCCAGTACTTC
TRBV5-1	TRBJ2-3	.	.	CASSLGPGGTDTQYF	TGCGCCAGCAGCTTAGGACCGGGGGGCACAGATACGCAGTATTTT
TRBV12-5	TRBJ1-5	.	.	CASGLGEGRGNQPQHF	TGTGCTAGTGGTTTGGGGGAAGGGCGTGGGAATCAGCCCCAGCATTTT